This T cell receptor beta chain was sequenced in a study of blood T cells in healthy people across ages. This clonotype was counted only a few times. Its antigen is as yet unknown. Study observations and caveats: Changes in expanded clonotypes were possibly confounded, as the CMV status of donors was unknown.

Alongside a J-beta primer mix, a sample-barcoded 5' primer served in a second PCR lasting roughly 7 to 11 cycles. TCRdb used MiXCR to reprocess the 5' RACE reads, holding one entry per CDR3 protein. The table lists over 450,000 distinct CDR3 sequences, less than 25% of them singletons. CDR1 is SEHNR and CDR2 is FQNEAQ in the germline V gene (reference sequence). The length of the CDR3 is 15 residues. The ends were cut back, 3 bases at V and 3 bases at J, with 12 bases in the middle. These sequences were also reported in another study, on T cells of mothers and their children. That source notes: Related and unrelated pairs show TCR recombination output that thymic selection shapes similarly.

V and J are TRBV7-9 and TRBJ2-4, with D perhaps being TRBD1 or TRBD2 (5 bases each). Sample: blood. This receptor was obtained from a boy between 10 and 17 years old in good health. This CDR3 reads CASSLGESGKNIQYF. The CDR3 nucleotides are TGTGCCAGCAGCTTGGGGGAATCGGGCAAAAACATTCAGTACTTC. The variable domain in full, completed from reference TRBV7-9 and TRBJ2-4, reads DTGVSQNPRHKITKRGQNVTFRCDPISEHNRLYWYRQTLGQGPEFLTYFQNEAQLEKSRLLSDRFSAERPKGSFSTLEIQRTEQGDSAMYLCASSLGESGKNIQYFGAGTRLSVL.